These T cell receptor beta chains were read from a single sample in a study of radiotherapy plus CTLA-4 blockade in lung cancer. The repertoire was sequenced with immunoSEQ multiplex PCR; TCRdb's copy has only in-frame clones and lacks some. The sample has 95,000 to 150,000 clones; just under 90% are singletons. The material was peripheral blood, obtained from a patient treated with radiotherapy plus ipilimumab. The source is a human donor with non-small cell lung cancer that progressed on radiotherapy plus ipilimumab. Each CDR3 is given with its conserved first and last residue. The D gene is left open where the match is weak. Size is omitted from some rows. Given values are once, few, many or a class for expanded clones.

j_gene | v_gene | abundance | len | d_gene | CDR3aa
TRBJ2-1 | TRBV7-2 | - | 16 | - | CASSPKAAYWGDEQFF
TRBJ1-5 | TRBV18 | - | 17 | TRBD1 | CASSPYAGTGNNQPQHF
TRBJ2-3 | TRBV10-2 | - | 14 | - | CASSRTAATDTQYF
TRBJ2-3 | TRBV6-4 | - | 11 | - | CASSAGDTQYF
TRBJ2-5 | TRBV7-2 | - | 13 | - | CASSFSVQETQYF
TRBJ2-1 | TRBV9 | - | 15 | - | CASSPMDSAWNEQFF
TRBJ1-4 | TRBV11-3 | few | 15 | - | CASSPSGATNEKLFF
TRBJ1-2 | TRBV6-5 | - | 14 | - | CASKESGANYGYTF
TRBJ2-3 | TRBV7-9 | - | 16 | - | CASSRISGASTDTQYF
TRBJ2-7 | TRBV7-6 | - | 16 | TRBD1 | CASSVFGTGVPYEQYF
TRBJ2-3 | TRBV2 | - | 16 | TRBD2 | CACGTSGRGDADTQYF
TRBJ2-7 | TRBV5-1 | - | 15 | - | CASSWTGTPDYEQYF
TRBJ1-1 | TRBV29-1 | - | 12 | TRBD1 | CSVATPGQEAFF
TRBJ2-7 | TRBV19 | - | 15 | TRBD1 | CASSSGTGGVHEQYF
TRBJ2-1 | TRBV5-1 | - | 18 | TRBD2 | CASSSGTSGRGEENEQFF
TRBJ2-7 | TRBV21-1 | - | 14 | - | CASTNTGTTYEQYF
TRBJ1-2 | TRBV5-1 | - | 13 | - | CASSPGPIYGYTF
TRBJ2-1 | TRBV6-1 | once | 13 | - | CASSGRQDNEQFF
TRBJ2-3 | TRBV2 | - | 17 | - | CAISGSFSARRTDTQYF
TRBJ2-7 | TRBV4-1 | - | 16 | - | CASSQAIGPAVYEQYF
TRBJ1-1 | TRBV14 | - | 13 | - | CASSQRSGPRAFF
TRBJ2-7 | TRBV5-6 | - | 13 | TRBD1 | CASSRDREHEQYF
TRBJ2-1 | TRBV2 | once | 14 | - | CASKAARGYNEQFF
TRBJ2-7 | TRBV5-4 | - | 16 | TRBD2 | CASSARLAGGSLEQYF
TRBJ2-1 | TRBV12-2 | - | 18 | - | CASRLVGTSVLRRHEQFF
TRBJ2-1 | TRBV5-1 | - | 15 | - | CASSSQADSYNEQFF
TRBJ1-6 | TRBV27 | - | 14 | - | CASSSTVRGSPLHF
TRBJ2-6 | TRBV5-1 | - | 16 | - | CASTSGIGAGANVLTF
TRBJ2-1 | TRBV5-1 | - | 19 | TRBD2 | CASSTGMLAGESGLNEQFF
TRBJ1-5 | TRBV2 | - | 13 | TRBD1 | CASTGGLSQPQHF
TRBJ2-7 | TRBV7-2 | - | 16 | - | CASSAAGGAGSYEQYF
TRBJ2-7 | TRBV23-1 | - | 16 | - | CASSQFRHPYSYEQYF
TRBJ1-4 | TRBV4-2 | once | 15 | - | CASSQDLRGQRGLFF
TRBJ2-7 | TRBV6-5 | once | 14 | TRBD2 | CASSWTSGVYEQYF
TRBJ2-7 | TRBV6-8 | - | 11 | - | CASSHPPWRYF
TRBJ1-1 | TRBV7-8 | - | 13 | - | CASKRDRAVEAFF
TRBJ2-2 | TRBV27 | - | 12 | - | CASSLRAGELFF
TRBJ1-3 | TRBV7-8 | - | 16 | TRBD1 | CASSLGGTAPGGTIYF
TRBJ2-1 | TRBV27 | - | 14 | TRBD2 | CASTMLAAYNEQFF
TRBJ2-3 | TRBV5-1 | - | 16 | - | CAGSPGGQEGTDTQYF
TRBJ1-4 | TRBV7-2 | - | 15 | TRBD1 | CASSLLTGVNEKLFF
TRBJ1-2 | TRBV11-2 | - | 16 | TRBD1 | CASSPAPGGSNYGYTF
TRBJ2-3 | TRBV7-2 | - | 15 | TRBD2 | CASSLGGTTGDTQYF
TRBJ2-1 | TRBV5-1 | - | 18 | - | CASSLVGKQTYSYNEQFF
TRBJ2-1 | TRBV5-1 | - | 14 | - | CASSLAGVLNEQFF
TRBJ2-7 | TRBV7-6 | - | 12 | - | CASSSPEKEQYF